This TCR beta chain appears in the sequencing data of a study of cytomegalovirus exposure and HLA in healthy donors. Study as a whole: An early data release held approximately 85 million unique TCRs from HLA-typed donors.

Germline CDR1 SGDLS, CDR2 YYNGEE. V dropped 4 bases and J dropped 0 bases, with 14 bases sitting between them. The length of the CDR3 is 17 residues. Study-level findings and limits: TCR beta chains numbering 150 to 200 were designated cytomegalovirus-associated.

The primer mix had 60 Vbeta and 13 Jbeta primers. In the original analysis: Some 10 million of the 60 million to 90 million unique TCR beta chains counted in a later analysis were shared. This table comes from immunoSEQ multiplex PCR, and its TCRdb copy is limited to in-frame clones, with some not included. The D gene and trimming were derived from the DNA, and the V and J assignments and clone size from that table. The data show roughly 150,000 clones, with over 70% seen just once and 3.1% held by the top ten. This clone appeared a few times. Antigen specificity is unknown. The sequenced sample was PBMCs. The genes are TRBV9 and TRBJ2-6; D ambiguous. The TCR comes from a male donor in good health and CMV-seronegative. The DNA of the CDR3 is TGTGCCAGCAGCCCCCGAGAGAGTTACTCTGGGGCCAACGTCCTGACTTTC. It codes for CASSPRESYSGANVLTF. Combining the CDR3 with reference TRBV9 and TRBJ2-6 gives the whole variable domain DSGVTQTPKHLITATGQRVTLRCSPRSGDLSVYWYQQSLDQGLQFLIQYYNGEERAKGNILERFSAQQFPDLHSELNLSSLELGDSALYFCASSPRESYSGANVLTFGAGSRLTVL.